This record looks at one T cell receptor (beta chain) sequence and its context. Its specificity is not known. The sample originates from a study of metastatic and nonmetastatic thyroid tumors. Study in general: Malignant thyroid and benign thyroid patients provided blood and tumor or nodule tissue whose repertoires were compared.

Not a single patient had been given any form of treatment at any point before undergoing thyroid surgery. Per the authors' pipeline: The study built a papillary thyroid cancer distant-metastasis classifier from CDR3 differences across clinicopathological groups. TCRdb redid the clone calls on the PCR reads using MiXCR. TCRdb, not the authors, supplied the V and J calls. The repertoire holds more than 25,000 clones, with less than 14% as singletons. Whole-study findings and limits: When malignant thyroid tumors were compared with benign nodules, TCR beta diversity was reportedly significantly higher in the malignant tumors. This held in both blood and tumor samples.

V gave up 9 bases and J gave up 1 base; unmatched junction bases: 10. In germline, CDR1 is LNHDA, CDR2 SQIVND (reference sequence). This CDR3 spans 16 amino acids. The source material was blood. The chain joins TRBV19 to TRBJ1-5, with TRBD1 identical over 9 bases. The TCR sequence derives from a female donor with papillary thyroid cancer or a benign thyroid nodule (not recorded which). Some clones in this sample may be carry-over from other donors' samples. Here the CDR3 DNA reads TGTGCCAGCACAGGGGGCGCGGGGGGCAGCAATCAGCCCCAGCATTTT. This codes for CASTGGAGGSNQPQHF.